Below are 30 T cell receptor beta chains sequenced from a single sample in a study of technical replicates of blood from a handful of donors. Assay: immunoSEQ multiplex PCR; the TCRdb copy retains only in-frame clones and omits some. The repertoire holds 87,000 or so clones, with approximately 90% as singletons. Sequenced material: T cells isolated from PBMCs. The receptors originated from a human donor in good health.

This chain joins TRBV29-1 and TRBJ2-2; TRBD1 matches at 8 bases. CDR3 length: 15 amino acids. The germline V gene encodes CDR1 SQVTM and CDR2 ANQGSEA. Losses at the gene ends were 6 bases for V and 1 base for J; bases not matched to a gene: 7. In nucleotides, the CDR3 is TGCAGCGTCTTGACAGGGGACGGGAACACCGGGGAGCTGTTTTTT. It translates to CSVLTGDGNTGELFF.

This chain joins TRBV5-1 and TRBJ2-1, with TRBD2 as a possible D gene (6 bases). The V gene's germline CDR1 is SGHRS and CDR2 YFSETQ. V lost 1 base and J lost 7, with 12 bases in between. This CDR3 has 14 residues. CDR3 DNA: TGCGCCAGCAGCTTGAGGGTTCGGGGGAATGAGCAGTTCTTC. Translation: CASSLRVRGNEQFF.

This clone has a single count. This chain links TRBV5-6 with TRBJ2-7; 9 positions agree with TRBD1. The CDR3 extends over 14 amino acids. Trimming removed 4 bases from V and 3 bases from J; junction bases left unmatched: 5. The germline gives CDR1 SGHDT, CDR2 YYEEEE. In DNA, the CDR3 is TGTGCCAGCAGCCCCGGACAGGGGTTCTACGAGCAGTACTTC. This translates into CASSPGQGFYEQYF.

The chain is built from TRBV10-3 and TRBJ2-2; D unresolved. Germline lookup yields CDR1 ENHRY and CDR2 SYGVKD. This CDR3 is 17 amino acids long. Trimming pared 0 bases from V and 2 bases from J, leaving 13 bases between. The CDR3 DNA is TGTGCCATCAGTGAGTCAAGTCTAGAACAAAACACCGGGGAGCTGTTTTTT. Its protein is CAISESSLEQNTGELFF.

This clone was observed once. This chain uses TRBV5-1 with TRBJ2-7, with D tentatively TRBD1 (6 bases). The V end was cut by 4 bases, the J end by 6 bases, with 17 bases between. The CDR3 is made up of 14 amino acids. CDR1 is SGHRS, CDR2 YFSETQ, per germline. The CDR3 region is CASSPLGLGGEQYF. The DNA for the CDR3 is TGCGCCAGCAGCCCCCTCGGGTTAGGGGGCGAGCAGTACTTC.

The CDR3 DNA reads as TGTGCCAGCAGCTCACGACAGGGCCTCAGTTCACCCCTCCACTTT. Translating it yields CASSSRQGLSSPLHF. V gene TRBV11-3 combines with J gene TRBJ1-6; 7 bases are shared with TRBD1. After removal of 4 bases from V and 9 bases from J, the junction contained 9 bases not matched to a gene. Germline V gives CDR1 SGHNT, CDR2 YENEEA. This CDR3 has 15 amino acids. The complete variable domain, with remaining parts taken from reference TRBV11-3 and TRBJ1-6, reads EAGVVQSPRYKIIEKKQPVAFWCNPISGHNTLYWYLQNLGQGPELLIRYENEEAVDDSQLPKDRFSAERLKGVDSTLKIQPAELGDSAVYLCASSSRQGLSSPLHFGNGTRLTVT.

In its sample, this clone was seen a few times. J is TRBJ1-1 and V is TRBV28, with TRBD1 matching over 8 bases. J was trimmed by 3 bases and V by 7 bases; bases with no gene match: 7. Germline CDR1 and CDR2: MDHEN and SYDVKM. This CDR3 contains 14 residues. DNA for the CDR3: TGTGCCAGCATAACAGGGGGAGAGTACACTGAAGCTTTCTTT. Its protein is CASITGGEYTEAFF.

V is TRBV2 and J is TRBJ2-2; 8 bases align to TRBD2. The CDR3 spans 17 residues. CDR1 and CDR2 from the germline V gene are SNHLY and FYNNEI. After removal of 8 bases from V and 5 bases from J, the junction contained 16 bases not matched to a gene. The DNA for the CDR3 is TGTGCCAGCTCGTACGGGGGGGCTGGTATTGGAACCGGGGAGCTGTTTTTT. This sequence encodes CASSYGGAGIGTGELFF.

V and J are TRBV6-1 and TRBJ1-3; perhaps TRBD1 as D (5 bases). Germline V gene data show CDR1 as MNHNS and CDR2 as SASEGT. The CDR3 loop spans 15 amino acids. V lost 6 bases, J lost 1 base, and 13 bases lay in between. CDR3 nucleotide sequence: TGTGCCAGCAGGACGGCAGGGACTTCTGGAAACACCATATATTTT. This gives the protein CASRTAGTSGNTIYF.

The gene calls are TRBV6-1 and TRBJ2-5; 11 positions agree with TRBD2. CDR1 and CDR2 (germline): MNHNS, SASEGT. The CDR3 is made up of 16 amino acids. J lost 2 bases, V lost 3 bases, and 5 bases had no gene match. The CDR3 loop is CASSELAGGPQETQYF. DNA for the CDR3: TGTGCCAGCAGTGAGCTAGCGGGGGGTCCGCAAGAGACCCAGTACTTC.

The genes are TRBV4-1 and TRBJ2-1, with D possibly TRBD2 on 6 matching bases. The germline CDR1 and CDR2 sequences are MGHRA and YSYEKL. V was shortened by 5 bases and J by 3 bases, with 17 bases between the two germline ends. The CDR3 sequence is 16 residues long. CDR3 in DNA: TGCGCCAGCAGCGTACCGGGACTCCCAATCTACAATGAGCAGTTCTTC. It translates to CASSVPGLPIYNEQFF.

The rearrangement joins TRBV6-5 to TRBJ2-2; TRBD1 matches at 9 bases. With V trimmed by 2 bases and J by 6 bases, 4 bases remained unmatched. Germline V lookup: CDR1 MNHEY, CDR2 SVGAGI. This CDR3 is built from 15 residues. CDR3 region: CASSYDRGWPGELFF. The CDR3 region has the DNA TGTGCCAGCAGTTACGACAGGGGGTGGCCCGGGGAGCTGTTTTTT.

The chain employs TRBV29-1 and TRBJ2-3; 8 bases map to TRBD1. Germline loops: CDR1 SQVTM, CDR2 ANQGSEA. The ends lost 6 bases at V and 6 bases at J; junction bases unmatched: 8. The CDR3 runs to 13 residues. The DNA of the CDR3 is TGCAGCGTCGGGACAGGCGAGGGGGATACGCAGTATTTT. Its translation is CSVGTGEGDTQYF.

The chain is built from TRBV6-4 and TRBJ1-1; no clear D gene. This CDR3 spans 13 amino acids. CDR1 is MRHNA and CDR2 is SNTAGT in the germline V gene. The V end was cut by 2 bases, the J end by 1 base, with 5 bases between. The CDR3, as DNA: TGTGCCAGCAGTGACGACACGAACACTGAAGCTTTCTTT. Encoded protein: CASSDDTNTEAFF.

V is TRBV19 and J is TRBJ2-6; possibly TRBD1 for D (6 bases). The CDR3 totals 19 residues. Trimming shortened V by 5 bases and J by 0 bases, and 20 bases separated the two germline ends. Germline values: CDR1 LNHDA, CDR2 SQIVND (reference sequence). The CDR3 here is CASSSGTGKVFSGANVLTF. Here the CDR3 DNA reads TGTGCCAGTAGTTCCGGTACAGGGAAAGTCTTCTCTGGGGCCAACGTCCTGACTTTC.

This chain links TRBV6-5 with TRBJ1-2; 9 bases agree with TRBD1. Germline CDR1 reads MNHEY; CDR2 reads SVGAGI. This CDR3 is 15 amino acids long. J gave up 4 bases and V 10 bases, and 13 bases lay outside the gene matches. The CDR3 reads CATLLVGQGLYGYTF. Here the CDR3 DNA reads TGTGCCACCCTACTGGTCGGACAGGGGCTCTATGGCTACACCTTC.

J is TRBJ1-1 and V is TRBV28, with a weak D call TRBD1 (5 bases). The V and J ends lost 2 bases and 10 bases respectively, with 17 bases between them. In germline, CDR1 is MDHEN, CDR2 SYDVKM. The CDR3 runs to 14 residues. In DNA form, the CDR3 reads TGTGCCAGCAGTTTAGGGGTTGGTGGGGGGTCAGCTTTCTTT. Its protein is CASSLGVGGGSAFF.

V and J are TRBV6-6 and TRBJ2-1; 9 nucleotides line up with TRBD2. The CDR3 is 16 residues long. V gave up 7 bases and J gave up 7 bases; unmatched junction bases: 14. Per germline, CDR1 MNHNY and CDR2 SVGAGI (reference sequence). This CDR3 is CASILRGGGRANEQFF. The CDR3 bases are TGTGCCAGCATCCTTCGAGGTGGCGGGAGGGCAAATGAGCAGTTCTTC.

The chain links TRBV15 to TRBJ2-4, with a tentative D call TRBD2 (5 bases). This CDR3 has 16 amino acids. Per the germline V gene, CDR1 is LNHNV and CDR2 is YYDKDF (reference sequence). V lost 8 bases and J 0 bases, leaving 17 bases between the germline ends. The CDR3 loop is CATSGFGLLAKNIQYF. CDR3 sequence (DNA): TGTGCCACCTCGGGGTTCGGGCTCCTAGCCAAAAACATTCAGTACTTC. Based on the CDR3 plus reference TRBV15 and TRBJ2-4, the full variable domain is DAMVIQNPRYQVTQFGKPVTLSCSQTLNHNVMYWYQQKSSQAPKLLFHYYDKDFNNEADTPDNFQSRRPNTSFCFLDIRSPGLGDTAMYLCATSGFGLLAKNIQYFGAGTRLSVL.

This clone was seen more than once but under ten times. The rearrangement links TRBV19 to TRBJ2-2, with D maybe TRBD1 (6 bases). The CDR3 is 16 amino acids. V was cut by 2 bases and J by 3 bases, with 13 bases left in between. Germline CDR1 LNHDA, CDR2 SQIVND (reference sequence). The CDR3 DNA reads as TGTGCCAGTAGTATATGGGGGCGACCCGACACCGGGGAGCTGTTTTTT. It translates to CASSIWGRPDTGELFF.

This chain uses TRBV27 with TRBJ2-3; 7 bases match TRBD2. Germline V lookup: CDR1 MNHEY, CDR2 SMNVEV (reference sequence). This CDR3 has 15 residues. Losses at the gene ends were 3 bases for V and 0 bases for J; bases not matched to a gene: 3. The CDR3 coding sequence is TGTGCCAGCAGTTTGAATAGCGGGAGCACAGATACGCAGTATTTT. Its translation: CASSLNSGSTDTQYF.

J is TRBJ1-6 and V is TRBV2, with no clear D. V was shortened by 6 bases and J by 0 bases, with 12 bases between the two germline ends. Germline V lookup: CDR1 SNHLY, CDR2 FYNNEI. The CDR3 is made up of 16 amino acids. In DNA, the CDR3 is TGTGCCAGCAGCGGCCCCGAGGTCTCCTATAATTCACCCCTCCACTTT. Translation gives CASSGPEVSYNSPLHF.

The chain couples TRBV30 to TRBJ1-1; D perhaps matches TRBD1 (6 bases). V shed 0 bases and J shed 9 bases, with 17 bases lying between them. Germline CDR1 reads GTSNPN; CDR2 reads SVGIG (reference sequence). The CDR3 consists of 14 residues. This chain's CDR3 is CAWSVGGGRTKAFF. In nucleotides, the CDR3 is TGTGCCTGGAGTGTAGGGGGGGGACGGACAAAAGCTTTCTTT.

V and J are TRBV6-5 and TRBJ1-1, with D unclear. CDR1 is MNHEY and CDR2 is SVGAGI in the germline V gene. Trimming cost V 0 bases and J 5 bases, with 16 bases left between them. The CDR3 runs 16 residues. The CDR3: CASSYSYEEPRTEAFF. Written as DNA, the CDR3 is TGTGCCAGCAGTTACTCGTATGAGGAACCGAGGACTGAAGCTTTCTTT.

This sequence joins TRBV19 and TRBJ1-1; perhaps TRBD1 as D (6 bases). The CDR3 runs to 13 residues. The V and J ends lost 6 bases and 1 base respectively, with 9 bases between them. Germline V gives CDR1 LNHDA, CDR2 SQIVND (reference sequence). CDR3 amino acids: CASRDSPNTEAFF. DNA for the CDR3: TGTGCCAGTAGGGACAGTCCGAACACTGAAGCTTTCTTT.

V is TRBV5-6 and J is TRBJ2-1; D is possibly TRBD2 (5 bases). Germline-derived CDR1 and CDR2 are SGHDT and YYEEEE. This CDR3 is 13 amino acids long. The ends were cut back, 4 bases at V and 2 bases at J, with 7 bases in the middle. Here the CDR3 DNA reads TGTGCCAGCAGCGACTATACCTACAATGAGCAGTTCTTC. Translating it yields CASSDYTYNEQFF.

The J gene is TRBJ1-5, the V gene TRBV19, with D tentatively TRBD1 (6 bases). CDR1 and CDR2 from the germline V gene are LNHDA and SQIVND (reference sequence). The length of the CDR3 is 15 residues. Trimming took off 5 bases at V and 1 base at J, with 12 bases between the two ends. Here the CDR3 reads CASSFSRGSNQPQHF. The DNA of the CDR3 is TGTGCCAGTAGTTTCAGCAGGGGAAGCAATCAGCCCCAGCATTTT.

This clone was recorded once. This chain joins TRBV27 and TRBJ1-2, with 7 bases identical to TRBD1. Looked up from germline, CDR1 is MNHEY and CDR2 is SMNVEV (reference sequence). Trimming cost V 4 bases and J 3 bases; bases outside gene matches: 8. There are 15 residues in the CDR3. CDR3 amino acids: CASSSWIGGDYGYTF. The CDR3 DNA follows: TGTGCCAGCAGTTCTTGGATAGGGGGCGACTATGGCTACACCTTC.

The count of this clone is one. The rearrangement links TRBV12-2 to TRBJ1-5; the table's D gene call, TRBD1, was not cross checked with the DNA. TRBV12-2 counts as a pseudogene. This CDR3 is 16 amino acids long. CDR3 DNA: TGTGCAAGTCGCTTAGTAGAGACAGGGGGCCGACAGCCCCAGCATTTT. It yields the protein CASRLVETGGRQPQHF.

CDR3 in amino acids: CASSPTGGRAETQYF. The CDR3 region has the DNA TGTGCCAGCAGTCCTACAGGGGGAAGGGCGGAGACCCAGTACTTC. This chain links TRBV6-4 with TRBJ2-5, with 8 bases fitting TRBD1. In germline, CDR1 is MRHNA, CDR2 SNTAGT. The CDR3 is made up of 15 amino acids. Losses at the gene ends were 5 bases for V and 5 bases for J; bases not matched to a gene: 10.